The 18 T cell receptor beta chains below all came from one sample that was sequenced in a study of control samples from healthy donors and cancer patients. Clones were read by immunoSEQ multiplex PCR, and TCRdb kept only the in-frame ones, dropping some. The data contain 75,000 to 100,000 clones, roughly nine tenths of them singletons. Sequences were obtained from blood. Receptors originate from a woman aged 45-59 years in good health.

The chain employs TRBV27 and TRBJ2-6; D is uncertain. The germline gives CDR1 MNHEY, CDR2 SMNVEV (reference sequence). V shed 5 bases and J shed 0 bases, with 14 bases lying between them. The CDR3 loop spans 17 amino acids. Written as DNA, the CDR3 is TGTGCCAGCAGTACGATAGCTGCGAGCTCTGGGGCCAACGTCCTGACTTTC. Its translation is CASSTIAASSGANVLTF.

The CDR3 sequence is CASSEYGTDTQYF. In nucleotides, the CDR3 is TGTGCCAGCAGTGAATACGGCACAGATACGCAGTATTTT. J is TRBJ2-3 and V is TRBV6-1; no clear D. The V and J ends lost 2 bases and 1 base respectively, with 4 bases between them. Germline V gene data show CDR1 as MNHNS and CDR2 as SASEGT. The CDR3 sequence is 13 residues long.

The CDR3 sequence: CASSPSLGNQPQHF. CDR3 in DNA: TGTGCCAGCTCACCGAGTTTGGGGAATCAGCCCCAGCATTTT. V is TRBV18 and J is TRBJ1-5; no firm D call. The CDR3 is made up of 14 amino acids. Trimming removed 3 bases from V and 4 bases from J, with 10 bases in between. CDR1 is KGHSH and CDR2 is LQKENI in the germline V gene. Complete variable domain (other parts from reference TRBV18 and TRBJ1-5): NAGVMQNPRHLVRRRGQEARLRCSPMKGHSHVYWYRQLPEEGLKFMVYLQKENIIDESGMPKERFSAEFPKEGPSILRIQQVVRGDSAAYFCASSPSLGNQPQHFGDGTRLSIL.

This clone came up once. The chain uses TRBV7-2 and TRBJ2-1; TRBD2 agrees at 8 bases. The trim removed 6 bases at V and 7 bases at J, leaving 11 bases unmatched. The germline gives CDR1 SGHTA, CDR2 FQGNSA. The CDR3 loop spans 15 amino acids. In DNA, the CDR3 is TGTGCCAGCAGTCTCAGCTTGCGGGAGGCGAATGAGCAGTTCTTC. Translation: CASSLSLREANEQFF. Using reference TRBV7-2 and TRBJ2-1 for the parts outside the CDR3, the full variable domain is GAGVSQSPSNKVTEKGKDVELRCDPISGHTALYWYRQSLGQGLEFLIYFQGNSAPDKSGLPSDRFSAERTGGSVSTLTIQRTQQEDSAVYLCASSLSLREANEQFFGPGTRLTVL.

The gene calls are TRBV11-2 and TRBJ1-1; possible D gene TRBD1, 5 bases. This CDR3 spans 13 amino acids. Germline V gene lookup returns CDR1 SGHAT and CDR2 FQNNGV. Trimming pared 5 bases from V and 5 bases from J, leaving 12 bases between. CDR3 DNA: TGTGCCAGCAGCCGGGACCCGGGGACTGAAGCTTTCTTT. Amino acid sequence: CASSRDPGTEAFF. The full variable domain, with the rest looked up from reference TRBV11-2 and TRBJ1-1, is EAGVAQSPRYKIIEKRQSVAFWCNPISGHATLYWYQQILGQGPKLLIQFQNNGVVDDSQLPKDRFSAERLKGVDSTLKIQPAKLEDSAVYLCASSRDPGTEAFFGQGTRLTVV.

This clone was observed a single time. Other DNA sequences of this sample code for an identical CDR3. The V call is TRBV18, the J call TRBJ1-3; 7 positions agree with TRBD1. Germline lookup yields CDR1 KGHSH and CDR2 LQKENI. The J segment lost 4 bases and the V segment lost 3 bases, leaving 6 bases of the junction unmatched. This CDR3 spans 15 amino acids. The DNA of the CDR3 is TGTGCCAGCTCACCTCCAGGGGGACGAGGAAACACCATATATTTT. This sequence encodes CASSPPGGRGNTIYF.

The chain uses TRBV3-1 (or the pseudogene TRBV3-2) and TRBJ2-6, with D perhaps TRBD1 (5 bases). Trimming shortened V by 4 bases and J by 2 bases, and 12 bases separated the two germline ends. Germline CDR1 is LGHDT and CDR2 is YNNKEL (reference sequence). This CDR3 spans 16 amino acids. For the CDR3, the DNA is TGTGCCAGCAGCCCTGGACATGGAACTGGGGCCAACGTCCTGACTTTC. This sequence encodes CASSPGHGTGANVLTF.

The chain employs TRBV19 and TRBJ1-6; 7 bases are a match to TRBD1. J was trimmed by 0 bases and V by 4 bases; bases with no gene match: 9. The CDR3 runs 18 residues. The germline CDR1 and CDR2 sequences are LNHDA and SQIVND (reference sequence). The CDR3, as DNA: TGTGCCAGTAGTACGCGACAGGGAATAGGCTCCTATAATTCACCCCTCCACTTT. Protein: CASSTRQGIGSYNSPLHF.

The V and J genes are TRBV28 and TRBJ2-7; no definite D call. In germline, CDR1 is MDHEN, CDR2 SYDVKM. CDR3 size: 16 residues. With 6 bases removed from V and 0 bases from J, the gap between germline ends came to 18 bases. The CDR3: CASSSPHSTSSYEQYF. CDR3 sequence (DNA): TGTGCCAGCAGCTCCCCTCACTCCACGAGCTCCTACGAGCAGTACTTC.

The V and J genes are TRBV9 and TRBJ2-2; 8 bases match TRBD1. Trimming cost V 1 base and J 6 bases; bases outside gene matches: 8. Germline lookup yields CDR1 SGDLS and CDR2 YYNGEE. The CDR3 runs to 16 residues. CDR3 in DNA: TGTGCCAGCAGCGTACAGGGGGCGCTGAGCGCCGGGGAGCTGTTTTTT. Translated, it gives CASSVQGALSAGELFF.

The chain recombines TRBV11-1 with TRBJ1-1; D is unresolved. There are 14 residues in the CDR3. Trimming took 0 bases from V and 0 from J, leaving 5 bases between them. The germline CDR1 and CDR2 sequences are SGHAT and FQDESV (reference sequence). The CDR3 loop is CASSLAGMNTEAFF. CDR3 DNA: TGTGCCAGCAGCTTAGCGGGCATGAACACTGAAGCTTTCTTT.

The chain couples TRBV28 to TRBJ1-4, with D possibly being TRBD1 (6 bases). The germline V and J ends were trimmed by 3 bases and 0 bases, with 11 bases remaining between them. The CDR3 is 16 residues long. Germline V gene data show CDR1 as MDHEN and CDR2 as SYDVKM. The CDR3 DNA reads TGTGCCAGCAGTTTGCAGGGGTATGCAACTAATGAAAAACTGTTTTTT. Amino acids: CASSLQGYATNEKLFF. Supplemented by reference TRBV28 and TRBJ1-4, the full variable domain reads DVKVTQSSRYLVKRTGEKVFLECVQDMDHENMFWYRQDPGLGLRLIYFSYDVKMKEKGDIPEGYSVSREKKERFSLILESASTNQTSMYLCASSLQGYATNEKLFFGSGTQLSVL.

The chain links TRBV12-5 to TRBJ2-7; 8 bases are a match to TRBD1. The V gene end was trimmed by 3 bases and the J gene end by 4 bases; junction bases not matched to a gene: 8. The CDR3 is 15 residues long. Per the germline V gene, CDR1 is LGHNT and CDR2 is FRNRAP. This CDR3 is CASGLAGTGVYEQYF. The CDR3 DNA sequence: TGTGCTAGTGGTTTAGCCGGGACAGGTGTTTACGAGCAGTACTTC.

The rearrangement uses TRBV18 and TRBJ2-2; D gene unclear. This CDR3 region has 12 residues. The V gene's germline CDR1 is KGHSH and CDR2 LQKENI. The germline V and J ends were trimmed by 6 bases and 7 bases, with 9 bases remaining between them. This CDR3 is CASSPIGGELFF. Here the CDR3 DNA reads TGTGCCAGCTCCCCGATAGGCGGGGAGCTGTTTTTT.

This chain uses TRBV5-1 with TRBJ1-2; 10 bases are a match to TRBD1. CDR1 and CDR2 (germline): SGHRS, YFSETQ. The trim removed 5 bases at V and 4 bases at J, leaving 8 bases unmatched. CDR3 length: 15 amino acids. The CDR3, as DNA: TGCGCCAGCAGTCTTGGGACAGGGGCCTTCTATGGCTACACCTTC. It translates to CASSLGTGAFYGYTF.

V is TRBV7-2 and J is TRBJ1-2; no reliable D call. Trimming pared 1 base from V and 1 base from J, leaving 7 bases between. The germline V gene has CDR1 SGHTA and CDR2 FQGNSA. The CDR3 consists of 14 residues. Here the CDR3 DNA reads TGTGCCAGCAGCTTAGGAAATAGTAACTATGGCTACACCTTC. Translation gives CASSLGNSNYGYTF.

The chain has TRBV7-2 and TRBJ1-2; D gene unclear. The CDR3 contains 15 residues. The germline V gene encodes CDR1 SGHTA and CDR2 FQGNSA. The germline V and J ends were trimmed by 0 bases and 2 bases, with 10 bases remaining between them. The CDR3, as DNA: TGTGCCAGCAGCTTAGCGTGGGGAAAGAACTATGGCTACACCTTC. This gives the protein CASSLAWGKNYGYTF.

This clone has just a few counts. The rearrangement links TRBV28 to TRBJ1-4; D remains unclear. The length of the CDR3 is 16 residues. V lost 5 bases to trimming and J lost 0 bases, with 13 bases between them. Germline loops: CDR1 MDHEN, CDR2 SYDVKM. CDR3 nucleotides: TGTGCCAGCAGTACCTTGCGCGGGGCAACTAATGAAAAACTGTTTTTT. It translates to CASSTLRGATNEKLFF.